The next 18 T cell receptor beta chains were all read from a single sample in a study of cytomegalovirus exposure and HLA in healthy donors (dated by TCRdb to 2016 to 2017). The library was made by the immunoSEQ multiplex PCR assay. The table comes from immuneACCESS by way of TCRdb, which keeps in-frame sequences with V and J called. Part of the clones is missing from these tables; in studies checked, under half for an unresolved V gene and the rest for unknown reasons. A total of more than 95,000 clones appear in this sample, about 93% of them only once. The top ten clonotypes cover less than 1.5% of the sample. Specimen: PBMCs. The receptors here all came from a woman between 18 and 29 years old in good health and CMV-seronegative.

The V gene is TRBV7-7, the J gene TRBJ1-1; D call uncertain. The CDR3 totals 13 residues. V shed 4 bases and J shed 0 bases, with 6 bases lying between them. CDR1 is SSHAT and CDR2 is FNYEAQ in the germline V gene (reference sequence). The CDR3 is CASSSRMNTEAFF. In DNA form, the CDR3 reads TGTGCCAGCAGCTCTAGAATGAACACTGAAGCTTTCTTT.

V gene TRBV27 combines with J gene TRBJ2-7; 9 bases agree with TRBD2. The length of the CDR3 is 14 residues. The germline CDR1 and CDR2 sequences are MNHEY and SMNVEV (reference sequence). V shed 5 bases and J 2 bases; nucleotides not matched to a gene: 4. The DNA for the CDR3 is TGTGCCAGCAGTAGCGGGGGGATTGCCTACGAGCAGTACTTC. Protein product: CASSSGGIAYEQYF.

The chain links TRBV13 to TRBJ1-2; TRBD1 matches at 7 bases. The ends lost 5 bases at V and 6 bases at J; junction bases unmatched: 12. The CDR3 is made up of 15 amino acids. Germline V gene sequence: CDR1 PRHDT, CDR2 FYEKMQ (reference sequence). This CDR3 is CASSPQGMVHDGYTF. In DNA form, the CDR3 reads TGTGCCAGCAGCCCACAGGGGATGGTTCATGATGGCTACACCTTC.

The chain recombines TRBV7-6 with TRBJ2-7; D unresolved. This CDR3 contains 13 residues. V was clipped by 4 bases and J by 3 bases, with 10 bases between them. Per the germline V gene, CDR1 is SGHVS and CDR2 is FNYEAQ. The CDR3 loop reads CASSSGPVYEQYF. In DNA, the CDR3 is TGTGCCAGCAGCTCTGGGCCTGTCTACGAGCAGTACTTC.

The chain recombines TRBV15 with TRBJ2-7; 7 bases fit TRBD1. V trimming: 4 bases; J trimming: 7 bases; junction bases outside the gene matches: 10. The CDR3 length is 14 residues. Germline-derived CDR1 and CDR2 are LNHNV and YYDKDF (reference sequence). The CDR3 loop reads CATSKVSGGREQYF. The CDR3 region has the DNA TGTGCCACCAGCAAAGTATCAGGGGGACGGGAGCAGTACTTC.

This clone appeared a single time. The V and J genes are TRBV6-5 and TRBJ1-6; D is unresolved. Between the trimmed V and J ends, which lost 5 bases and 2 bases, there was a span of 7 bases. The CDR3 is 14 residues long. Germline loops: CDR1 MNHEY, CDR2 SVGAGI. DNA for the CDR3: TGTGCCAGCAGTGCCGGGACCTATAATTCACCCCTCCACTTT. Its translation is CASSAGTYNSPLHF.

The CDR3 reads CASSLQVVDTEAFF. CDR3 nucleotides: TGTGCCAGCAGCCTCCAGGTGGTTGATACTGAAGCTTTCTTT. The chain links TRBV5-4 to TRBJ1-1; D is ambiguous. Trimming pared 4 bases from V and 5 bases from J, leaving 15 bases between. The CDR3 runs to 14 residues. Germline CDR1 is SGHNT and CDR2 is YYREEE (reference sequence). Filled out from reference TRBV5-4 and TRBJ1-1, the complete variable domain reads ETGVTQSPTHLIKTRGQQVTLRCSSQSGHNTVSWYQQALGQGPQFIFQYYREEENGRGNFPPRFSGLQFPNYSSELNVNALELDDSALYLCASSLQVVDTEAFFGQGTRLTVV.

The chain couples TRBV6-5 to TRBJ1-1; perhaps TRBD1 as D (6 bases). Trimming took 3 bases from V and 7 from J, leaving 12 bases between them. Per germline, CDR1 MNHEY and CDR2 SVGAGI. The CDR3 has 13 residues. The CDR3 loop is CASSYPTGNEAFF. The CDR3 region has the DNA TGTGCCAGCAGTTATCCGACAGGCAATGAAGCTTTCTTT.

The rearrangement uses TRBV30 and TRBJ1-5; tentative D call: TRBD1 (5 bases). There are 12 residues in the CDR3. The ends were cut back, 5 bases at V and 4 bases at J, with 9 bases in the middle. CDR1 is GTSNPN and CDR2 is SVGIG in the germline V gene (reference sequence). DNA of the CDR3: TGTGCCTGGGGTTCAGGGAATCAGCCCCAGCATTTT. Encoded protein: CAWGSGNQPQHF.

This clone has just one count. V usage is TRBV27 and J usage is TRBJ2-1; possible D gene TRBD2, 6 bases. V lost 6 bases and J 5 bases, leaving 11 bases between the germline ends. There are 13 residues in the CDR3. In germline, CDR1 is MNHEY, CDR2 SMNVEV (reference sequence). The DNA of the CDR3 is TGTGCCAGCAGGTCGACTAGTAACAATGAGCAGTTCTTC. It yields the protein CASRSTSNNEQFF.

In DNA form, the CDR3 reads TGTGCCAGTGGTCAGGGAGGGGTAACTGAAGCTTTCTTT. Amino acid sequence: CASGQGGVTEAFF. J is TRBJ1-1 and V is TRBV19; the D gene is possibly TRBD1 (5 bases). This CDR3 is built from 13 residues. V lost 8 bases and J lost 5, with 15 bases in between. In germline, CDR1 is LNHDA, CDR2 SQIVND (reference sequence).

This chain joins TRBV6-1 and TRBJ1-1; unclear D gene. The length of the CDR3 is 12 residues. V dropped 5 bases and J dropped 5 bases, with 9 bases sitting between them. In germline, CDR1 is MNHNS, CDR2 SASEGT. The CDR3 nucleotides read TGTGCCAGCAGTATCTTGGCAACTGAAGCTTTCTTT. Translated, it gives CASSILATEAFF.

This chain links TRBV6-5 with TRBJ2-2, with a tentative D call TRBD1 (6 bases). Germline-derived CDR1 and CDR2 are MNHEY and SVGAGI. CDR3 length: 16 residues. V lost 0 bases and J 0 bases, leaving 8 bases between the germline ends. In DNA, the CDR3 is TGTGCCAGCAGTTACTCTTCAGGGGCGAACACCGGGGAGCTGTTTTTT. This encodes CASSYSSGANTGELFF.

CDR3 sequence reads: CASSHNPSGAQETQYF. For the CDR3, the DNA is TGCGCCAGCAGCCATAATCCTAGCGGGGCACAAGAGACCCAGTACTTC. This chain connects TRBV4-1 to TRBJ2-5, with 9 nucleotides matching TRBD2. From germline, CDR1 is MGHRA and CDR2 YSYEKL. The length of the CDR3 is 16 residues. J lost 2 bases, V lost 3 bases, and 7 bases had no gene match.

This clone was counted a single time. CDR3 region: CSVEDIAGDGNEQFF. CDR3 in DNA: TGCAGCGTTGAAGATATAGCGGGAGATGGCAATGAGCAGTTCTTC. The chain links TRBV29-1 to TRBJ2-1, with 9 bases lining up with TRBD2. The CDR3 covers 15 residues. Germline loops: CDR1 SQVTM, CDR2 ANQGSEA. Trimming at V came to 0 bases and at J to 6 bases, leaving 6 bases not matched to a gene.

The chain carries TRBV27 and TRBJ1-6, with TRBD1 matching 9 bases. The CDR3 is 14 amino acids. Germline loops: CDR1 MNHEY, CDR2 SMNVEV (reference sequence). V trimming: 6 bases; J trimming: 10 bases; junction bases outside the gene matches: 7. The CDR3 nucleotides read TGTGCCAGCAGATTACAGGGGGCAGGATCACCCCTCCACTTT. Encoded protein: CASRLQGAGSPLHF.

J is TRBJ2-3 and V is TRBV6-1; 8 positions agree with TRBD1. Germline CDR1 and CDR2: MNHNS and SASEGT. With V trimmed by 11 bases and J by 6 bases, 10 bases remained unmatched. This CDR3 has 13 residues. CDR3 bases: TGTGCCGGAGCTTCAGGGACAGGCGATACGCAGTATTTT. Protein sequence: CAGASGTGDTQYF.

The CDR3, as DNA: TGCGCCAGCAGCTACGACAGGACGTCTGGAAACACCATATATTTT. This encodes CASSYDRTSGNTIYF. The chain employs TRBV4-1 and TRBJ1-3; TRBD1 might be the D (6 bases). V dropped 5 bases and J dropped 1 base, with 12 bases sitting between them. Per germline, CDR1 MGHRA and CDR2 YSYEKL. The CDR3 extends over 15 amino acids.